This T cell receptor beta chain is from a study of cytomegalovirus exposure and HLA in healthy donors. Amplification used 60 Vbeta primers and 13 Jbeta primers. Sequencing was performed with immunoSEQ multiplex PCR; in TCRdb, only in-frame clones are kept and a portion is missing. The repertoire includes some 130,000 clones, roughly 77% of them detected once, and 4.5% to 5% sits in the top ten. The germline V gene has CDR1 SGHTA and CDR2 FQGTGA. This CDR3 contains 15 residues. The V end lost 1 base, the J end lost 7 bases, and 14 bases lay between the germline ends. The TCR originated in a man aged 25-45 years in good health. The material sequenced was PBMCs. The chain recombines TRBV7-3 with TRBJ2-1; D is perhaps TRBD2 (6 bases). The CDR3 bases are TGTGCCAGCAGCTTAAAAAGGGCTAGCGCAAATGAGCAGTTCTTC. Its protein product is CASSLKRASANEQFF.